Below are 10 T cell receptor beta chains sequenced from a single sample in a study of spatial heterogeneity in lung cancer. From the 5' RACE reads, TCRdb called clonotypes with MiXCR, one entry per CDR3 protein. Of 30,000 or so distinct CDR3 sequences in the sample, about 8.1% were seen once. Time point in this sample: sample taken at primary tumor resection. Extraction of whole RNA from tumor, nontumor lung or frozen PBMC preceded unsorted sequencing. Source: PBMCs, taken at surgery. Source of these receptors: a female donor with early-stage non-small cell lung cancer.

Ten or more counts support this clonotype. The rearrangement joins TRBV11-2 to TRBJ2-4; 7 nucleotides line up with TRBD1. The J segment lost 7 bases and the V segment lost 0 bases, leaving 3 bases of the junction unmatched. The germline gives CDR1 SGHAT, CDR2 FQNNGV. This CDR3 comprises 14 residues. The CDR3 DNA sequence: TGTGCCAGCAGCTTAGAGCGCAGGGGGAACATTCAGTACTTC. This gives the protein CASSLERRGNIQYF.

This clonotype was detected ten times or more. The chain combines TRBV28 with TRBJ1-1; D may be TRBD1 (5 bases). The ends were cut back, 7 bases at V and 3 bases at J, with 18 bases in the middle. The CDR3 covers 15 residues. The germline CDR1 and CDR2 sequences are MDHEN and SYDVKM. CDR3 DNA: TGTGCCAGCAACCCGGTGGGGCAATTTTACACTGAAGCTTTCTTT. It yields the protein CASNPVGQFYTEAFF.

This clonotype occurred many times. This sequence joins TRBV30 and TRBJ2-2; D not certain. The CDR3 totals 12 residues. V lost 0 bases and J 6 bases, leaving 5 bases between the germline ends. Germline V lookup: CDR1 GTSNPN, CDR2 SVGIG (reference sequence). CDR3 sequence reads: CAWSVISGELFF. CDR3 nucleotide sequence: TGTGCCTGGAGTGTTATATCCGGGGAGCTGTTTTTT.

This clonotype showed up many times. This rearrangement joins TRBV27 to TRBJ2-5, with D perhaps TRBD1 or TRBD2 (6 bases each). Germline lookup yields CDR1 MNHEY and CDR2 SMNVEV (reference sequence). The CDR3 runs to 15 residues. V dropped 0 bases and J dropped 7 bases, with 15 bases sitting between them. The CDR3, as DNA: TGTGCCAGCAGTTTATCGATTGGGGGGCGAGGGACCCAGTACTTC. Translated, it gives CASSLSIGGRGTQYF.

This clonotype was counted many times. The rearrangement links TRBV6-2 or TRBV6-3 to TRBJ2-3, with D tentatively TRBD2 (6 bases). V was shortened by 6 bases and J by 8 bases, with 21 bases between the two germline ends. The CDR3 extends over 15 amino acids. The V gene's germline CDR1 is MNHEY and CDR2 SVGEGT. The CDR3 DNA is TGTGCCAGCAGACCGAGCGGGTTCCTACTCGCTACGCAGTATTTT. It specifies CASRPSGFLLATQYF.

This clonotype was observed at least ten times. The V and J genes are TRBV7-2 and TRBJ1-4; weak D call: TRBD1 (5 bases). The CDR3 is made up of 15 amino acids. Germline assignment: CDR1 SGHTA and CDR2 FQGNSA. V lost 5 bases to trimming and J lost 7 bases, with 17 bases between them. The CDR3 sequence is CASSQGLGRFEKLFF. In DNA form, the CDR3 reads TGTGCCAGCAGCCAGGGATTGGGGAGGTTTGAAAAACTGTTTTTT. The full variable domain, its missing parts supplied by reference TRBV7-2 and TRBJ1-4, is GAGVSQSPSNKVTEKGKDVELRCDPISGHTALYWYRQSLGQGLEFLIYFQGNSAPDKSGLPSDRFSAERTGGSVSTLTIQRTQQEDSAVYLCASSQGLGRFEKLFFGSGTQLSVL.

This clonotype was seen a handful of times. V usage is TRBV19 and J usage is TRBJ2-7, with a tentative D call TRBD1 (6 bases). Trimming removed 5 bases at V and 0 bases at J, with 14 bases between. CDR1 is LNHDA, CDR2 SQIVND, per germline (reference sequence). The CDR3 has 15 amino acids. The CDR3 here is CASSREGGTSYEQYF. In DNA form, the CDR3 reads TGTGCCAGTAGTCGGGAAGGGGGTACCTCCTACGAGCAGTACTTC.

V gene TRBV4-1 combines with J gene TRBJ2-2, with 12 bases that match TRBD2. This CDR3 contains 15 residues. J was trimmed by 1 base and V by 8 bases; bases with no gene match: 2. In germline, CDR1 is MGHRA, CDR2 YSYEKL. The CDR3 protein is CASASGRGNTGELFF. The DNA of the CDR3 is TGCGCCAGCGCTAGCGGGAGGGGGAACACCGGGGAGCTGTTTTTT.

In this sample, this clonotype turned up a few times. CDR3 coding DNA: TGCAGTGCTAGAGACGGGCAGAATCAGCCCCAGCATTTT. This codes for CSARDGQNQPQHF. The chain couples TRBV20-1 to TRBJ1-5; D gene unclear. CDR3 size: 13 residues. Per the germline V gene, CDR1 is DFQATT and CDR2 is SNEGSKA (reference sequence). The V gene lost 0 bases and the J gene lost 4 bases, with 7 bases spanning the gap.

The table lists this clonotype with a few counts. This chain links TRBV19 with TRBJ1-2; D is unresolved. CDR3 length: 15 amino acids. The germline gives CDR1 LNHDA, CDR2 SQIVND (reference sequence). Trimming removed 5 bases at V and 4 bases at J, with 17 bases between. The CDR3 coding sequence is TGTGCCAGTAGTGCGCGTTTTCAAGGAACCTATGGCTACACCTTC. This gives the protein CASSARFQGTYGYTF.